Shown below are 24 T cell receptor beta chains from a single sample sequenced in a study of metastatic and nonmetastatic thyroid tumors. Thyroid surgery was performed in patients who had received no treatment beforehand. With MiXCR, TCRdb reprocessed the PCR reads. The sample has roughly 93,000 clones, roughly 12% seen once. Sequencing was performed on blood. Receptor source: a female donor with papillary thyroid cancer or a benign thyroid nodule (not recorded which). Some clones in this sample may be carry-over from other donors' samples.

This clone has ten or more counts. The genes are TRBV6-1 and TRBJ1-6; 9 bases map to TRBD1. Germline-derived CDR1 and CDR2 are MNHNS and SASEGT. The trim removed 10 bases at V and 4 bases at J, leaving 8 bases unmatched. The CDR3 sequence is 15 residues long. CDR3 protein: CATGRTGAYNSPLHF. CDR3 nucleotide sequence: TGTGCCACCGGGAGGACAGGGGCATATAATTCACCCCTCCACTTT.

With respect to this clone: One end of the junction does not line up with germline, which may come from a read error. The CDR3, as DNA: TGTGCCAGCAGCCATTGGGGGGACCCGGGACTTTCTCACTTC. Translation gives CASSHWGDPGLSHF. The chain has TRBV5-4 and TRBJ2-5, with D possibly matching TRBD2 (6 bases). Looked up from germline, CDR1 is SGHNT and CDR2 is YYREEE (reference sequence). CDR3 length: 14 residues. Using reference TRBV5-4 and TRBJ2-5 for the parts outside the CDR3, the full variable domain is ETGVTQSPTHLIKTRGQQVTLRCSSQSGHNTVSWYQQALGQGPQFIFQYYREEENGRGNFPPRFSGLQFPNYSSELNVNALELDDSALYLCASSHWGDPGLSHFGPGTRLLVL.

This clone turned up a few times. A read error may produce the germline difference seen at one junction end. The V gene is TRBV15, the J gene TRBJ2-7, with D possibly matching TRBD2 (5 bases). From germline, CDR1 is LNHNV and CDR2 YYDKDF (reference sequence). CDR3 length: 15 amino acids. CDR3 sequence (DNA): TGTGCCACCAGCAGAGAGTGTGCTAGCTCCTACGAGCAATACTTC. This translates into CATSRECASSYEQYF.

This clone was picked up a small number of times. The V and J genes are TRBV6-2 or TRBV6-3 and TRBJ2-7; D perhaps matches TRBD1 (6 bases). This CDR3 contains 13 residues. V lost 1 base and J lost 6, with 10 bases in between. The germline gives CDR1 MNHEY, CDR2 SVGEGT. In nucleotides, the CDR3 is TGTGCCAGCAGTTACTGGACAGTACTCGAGCAGTACTTC. Translating gives CASSYWTVLEQYF.

At least ten counts were recorded for this clone. Other nucleotide sequences from this sample produce the same CDR3. V and J are TRBV19 and TRBJ2-4; 7 bases are a match to TRBD1. The CDR3 length is 18 residues. Germline V gene lookup returns CDR1 LNHDA and CDR2 SQIVND (reference sequence). The ends lost 6 bases at V and 0 bases at J; junction bases unmatched: 14. Here the CDR3 reads CASSRTPDRALAKNIQYF. The CDR3, as DNA: TGTGCCAGTAGCCGAACCCCAGACAGGGCCTTAGCCAAAAACATTCAGTACTTC.

A remark on this clone: A read error is possible here, since a much larger clone lies one base away. Other DNA sequences within the sample encode an identical CDR3. V is TRBV9 and J is TRBJ2-3; maybe TRBD1 (5 bases). The CDR3 loop spans 16 amino acids. The germline V gene encodes CDR1 SGDLS and CDR2 YYNGEE. CDR3 in amino acids: CASSVEGRRGTDTQYF. The CDR3 DNA follows: TGTGCCAGCAGCGTAGAGGGTCGTAGGGGCACAGATACGCAATATTTT.

A remark on this clone: The final CDR3 position lacks the conserved phenylalanine or tryptophan, pointing to a likely read error. The chain uses TRBV7-8 and TRBJ2-7; 7 positions match TRBD2. CDR3 size: 17 residues. J lost 0 bases, V lost 0 bases, and 8 bases had no gene match. CDR1 is SGHVS, CDR2 FQNEAQ, per germline. Here the CDR3 reads CASSLAGGIRSSYEQYL. Written as DNA, the CDR3 is TGTGCCAGCAGCTTAGCGGGGGGGATACGAAGCTCCTACGAGCAGTACCTC.

This clone was seen repeatedly, ten times or more. This chain joins TRBV12-3 or TRBV12-4 and TRBJ1-3, with 7 bases matching TRBD1. The junction had 2 bases not matched to a gene; V was cut back by 6 bases and J by 0 bases. The CDR3 is made up of 14 amino acids. CDR3 region: CASSDRVSGNTIYF. As DNA, the CDR3 is TGTGCCAGCAGCGACAGGGTCTCTGGAAACACCATATATTTT.

Worth noting for this clone: This may stem from a read error, because a much larger clone lies one nucleotide away. V and J are TRBV12-3 or TRBV12-4 and TRBJ2-2; D is unclear. The V end lost 3 bases, the J end lost 9 bases, and 8 bases lay between the germline ends. This CDR3 has 12 amino acids. This chain's CDR3 is CASSLSPWELFF. The CDR3 DNA reads as TGTGCCAGCAGTTTGTCCCCCTGGGAGCTGTTTTTT.

This clone was detected ten times or more. The chain is built from TRBV28 and TRBJ2-5; 7 bases are shared with TRBD1. V dropped 11 bases and J dropped 7; count of bases not matched to a gene: 7. Germline CDR1 reads MDHEN; CDR2 reads SYDVKM. This CDR3 spans 11 amino acids. The CDR3 nucleotides read TGTGCCGCCCAGGGGGTCGGGACCCAGTACTTC. Residues: CAAQGVGTQYF.

This clone was seen at least ten times. At the DNA level, this CDR3 is encoded by other sequences in the same sample as well. The chain joins TRBV20-1 to TRBJ1-1, with D hard to call. The CDR3 is 12 amino acids. Trimming removed 0 bases from V and 7 bases from J, with 9 bases in between. From germline, CDR1 is DFQATT and CDR2 SNEGSKA (reference sequence). CDR3 loop: CSAREGRNEAFF. For the CDR3, the DNA is TGCAGTGCTAGAGAGGGCAGAAATGAAGCTTTCTTT.

This clone was recorded at least ten times. V and J are TRBV12-3 or TRBV12-4 and TRBJ2-2; possibly TRBD1 for D (7 bases). The CDR3 is made up of 17 amino acids. V gave up 5 bases and J gave up 5 bases, with 21 bases separating them. In nucleotides, the CDR3 is TGTGCCAGCAGTGGGGGGCGGGACAGCTCATTGACCGGGGAGCTGTTTTTT. Its protein is CASSGGRDSSLTGELFF.

For this clone: One end of the junction does not line up with germline, which may come from a read error. The rearrangement uses TRBV7-2 and TRBJ2-3; D is unclear. Germline V gene lookup returns CDR1 SGHTA and CDR2 FQGNSA. This CDR3 is built from 15 residues. CDR3 sequence: CASSLTSSRTDTQYF. The CDR3 DNA reads TGTGCCAGCAGCTTAACGTCGTCCCGCACAGATACGCAGTACTTT.

A note on this clone: This may arise from a read error, as a much more abundant clone is one base away. The same CDR3 is also encoded by other DNA sequences in this sample. The genes are TRBV4-1 and TRBJ2-3; no reliable D call. The CDR3 is made up of 11 amino acids. Per germline, CDR1 MGHRA and CDR2 YSYEKL. V lost 3 bases, J lost 6 bases, and 4 bases lay in between. CDR3 protein: CASSHTDTQYF. Here the CDR3 DNA reads TGCGCCAGCAGCCACACGGATACGCAGTATTTT.

In this sample, this clone turned up many times. The genes are TRBV15 and TRBJ2-7; D is unclear. The CDR3 is 14 amino acids. The germline CDR1 and CDR2 sequences are LNHNV and YYDKDF (reference sequence). Trimming took off 0 bases at V and 4 bases at J, with 10 bases between the two ends. CDR3 sequence reads: CATSRDRFPYEQYF. The CDR3 DNA is TGTGCCACCAGCAGAGATCGGTTCCCTTACGAGCAGTACTTC.

The table lists this clone with many counts. The chain's CDR3 is CASTPGTVLSQHF. DNA for the CDR3: TGTGCCAGCACCCCCGGGACCGTCCTGTCCCAGCATTTT. V and J are TRBV28 and TRBJ1-5; D may be TRBD1 (5 bases). Germline assignment: CDR1 MDHEN and CDR2 SYDVKM. The length of the CDR3 is 13 residues. Trimming left V 7 bases short and J 11 bases short, with 18 bases between. The full variable domain, its missing parts supplied by reference TRBV28 and TRBJ1-5, is DVKVTQSSRYLVKRTGEKVFLECVQDMDHENMFWYRQDPGLGLRLIYFSYDVKMKEKGDIPEGYSVSREKKERFSLILESASTNQTSMYLCASTPGTVLSQHFGDGTRLSIL.

This clone was recorded many times. This sample also contains other DNA sequences that code for the same CDR3. The chain carries TRBV5-1 and TRBJ2-1, with TRBD1 matching 9 bases. V lost 4 bases and J lost 14; bases outside the gene matches: 7. The CDR3 extends over 12 amino acids. The germline V gene encodes CDR1 SGHRS and CDR2 YFSETQ. The CDR3 DNA reads TGCGCCAGCAGCCCTTTAACAGGGGGCGAGTTCTTC. Translated, it gives CASSPLTGGEFF.

This clone was seen ten or more times. This chain joins TRBV20-1 and TRBJ2-7, with D perhaps matching TRBD1 (6 bases). The ends were cut back, 3 bases at V and 3 bases at J, with 15 bases in the middle. Germline lookup yields CDR1 DFQATT and CDR2 SNEGSKA (reference sequence). This CDR3 spans 14 amino acids. CDR3 loop: CSASNRETFYEQYF. In nucleotides, the CDR3 is TGCAGTGCTAGCAACAGGGAAACCTTCTACGAGCAGTACTTC.

This clone was seen at least ten times. The chain uses TRBV20-1 and TRBJ2-1; D not resolved. Trimming left V 5 bases short and J 0 bases short, with 5 bases between. Germline V CDR1 and CDR2: DFQATT, SNEGSKA (reference sequence). CDR3 length equals 12 residues. This CDR3 reads CSAPSSYNEQFF. In DNA, the CDR3 is TGCAGTGCTCCGTCCTCCTACAATGAGCAGTTCTTC.

This clone was recorded at least ten times. The rearrangement links TRBV5-1 to TRBJ1-1; D gene ambiguous. Germline V gene data show CDR1 as SGHRS and CDR2 as YFSETQ. The V gene lost 4 bases and the J gene lost 4 bases, with 17 bases spanning the gap. The CDR3 has 15 amino acids. The chain's CDR3 is CASSPEALWGTEAFF. The CDR3 DNA follows: TGCGCCAGCAGCCCTGAGGCTTTATGGGGCACTGAAGCTTTCTTT.

This clone was recorded many times. The V gene is TRBV28, the J gene TRBJ2-1; tentative D call: TRBD1 (5 bases). The V end was cut by 3 bases, the J end by 3 bases, with 18 bases between. This CDR3 region has 17 residues. The germline V gene encodes CDR1 MDHEN and CDR2 SYDVKM. The CDR3 bases are TGTGCCAGCAGTTTGGGGCAGGGTACGGTCCGCTACAATGAGCAGTTCTTC. This codes for CASSLGQGTVRYNEQFF.

The genes are TRBV4-1 and TRBJ1-5, with D unclear. CDR3 length: 15 amino acids. V dropped 1 base and J dropped 1 base, with 8 bases sitting between them. The V gene's germline CDR1 is MGHRA and CDR2 YSYEKL. CDR3 in DNA: TGCGCCAGCAGCCAAGGCCCGGGAAGCAATCAGCCCCAGCATTTT. Translation gives CASSQGPGSNQPQHF.

This clone was seen at least ten times. This specimen includes other DNA sequences encoding the same CDR3. The chain is built from TRBV2 and TRBJ2-5, with TRBD1 matching 11 bases. V trimming: 1 base; J trimming: 5 bases; junction bases outside the gene matches: 3. Germline CDR1 reads SNHLY; CDR2 reads FYNNEI. The CDR3 runs to 15 residues. CDR3 coding DNA: TGTGCCAGCAGTGAAGGGACAGGGGGCGAGGAGACCCAGTACTTC. As protein: CASSEGTGGEETQYF. Using reference TRBV2 and TRBJ2-5 for the parts outside the CDR3, the full variable domain is EPEVTQTPSHQVTQMGQEVILRCVPISNHLYFYWYRQILGQKVEFLVSFYNNEISEKSEIFDDQFSVERPDGSNFTLKIRSTKLEDSAMYFCASSEGTGGEETQYFGPGTRLLVL.

This clone was seen more than once but under ten times. This chain uses TRBV5-4 with TRBJ2-5, with a possible D match to TRBD1 (7 bases). V was trimmed by 2 bases and J by 8 bases, leaving 19 bases between them. This CDR3 is 15 amino acids long. CDR1 is SGHNT, CDR2 YYREEE, per germline (reference sequence). The CDR3 nucleotides read TGTGCCAGCAGCTTTGACGGACGACAGGGAGGAACCCAGTACTTC. Translation gives CASSFDGRQGGTQYF. The full variable domain, in which reference TRBV5-4 and TRBJ2-5 provide the parts outside the CDR3, is ETGVTQSPTHLIKTRGQQVTLRCSSQSGHNTVSWYQQALGQGPQFIFQYYREEENGRGNFPPRFSGLQFPNYSSELNVNALELDDSALYLCASSFDGRQGGTQYFGPGTRLLVL.